This TCR beta chain appears in the sequencing data of a study of cytomegalovirus exposure and HLA in healthy donors (dated by TCRdb to about 2017). Study-wide context: According to an earlier analysis of a few hundred of the donors, 150 million to 200 million T cells yielded some 120 million unique TCR beta sequences and about 280 Gb of sequence data. An early release covering about 600 HLA-typed donors comprised about 290 gigabases of sequencing data and roughly 85 million unique TCR sequences. Of the roughly 390 genotyped donors, less than 85% were placed in the genetic ancestry cluster associated with self-reported Caucasian donors. The study aimed to test whether signatures of past pathogen exposure could be identified by cataloging public T cell receptors. The T cell repertoires of 700 or so subjects were profiled by immunosequencing and related to cytomegalovirus serostatus. In addition to the first cohort of 666 subjects, a separate validation cohort of approximately 120 different subjects was used. To predict cytomegalovirus infection status, the study combined high-throughput TCR immunosequencing, statistical association of individual TCRs with disease status, and machine learning. A later analysis re-analyzed previously published TCR beta repertoires from roughly 600 donors and added high-resolution HLA genotyping to study TCR occurrence patterns. In the later analysis, no new phenotypic data were used to find candidate immune exposures; instead, reliance was placed on TCR beta sequences and their occurrence across donors. An earlier analysis of fewer than 750 of the donors used high-throughput TCR beta sequencing to judge whether each TCR beta V gene segment behaved as functional or pseudogenic. Donor age, sex, ethnicity and CMV serostatus were collected together with the repertoire data. A later genetic analysis took genome-wide SNP genotypes for about 65% of the 666 donors and used that subset as a discovery cohort. Every discovery cohort repertoire had been produced on one sequencing platform. Class I and class II HLA loci were covered by the typing at four-digit resolution. Typing coverage differed by locus: A, B, C, DRB1 and DQB1 were typed in about 629-630 donors, DQA1 in 522, DPA1 in some 570, and DPB1 in roughly 470. Because of strong linkage in the cohort, five DR-DQ haplotypes were treated as single units for association and clustering. Among roughly 370 genotyped donors of the cohort, an average of around 240,000 unique TCR beta nucleotide sequences were sequenced per donor, roughly 18% of them non-productive. Overall study results and their limits: CMV serostatus was the only immune exposure information available for the cohort. Linkage disequilibrium might explain the correlated functional status among segregating V segments, but an unknown experimental factor could not be excluded. A further reported finding was that TCR beta sequences accurately predicted the HLA-A and HLA-B alleles for most subjects in the first cohort. Compared with the roughly 600-donor mean, donors in an Asian-associated ancestry cluster had fewer N-insertions in productive TCRs, according to a later genetic analysis. Assigning TCR associations to individual alleles was difficult when HLA alleles, especially DR and DQ, strongly co-occurred. Specific HLA alleles were associated with about 17,000 TCR beta sequences at a false discovery rate of 0.05 in a later analysis. In an earlier analysis of around 600 of the donors, most TCR beta V segments were observed in productive rearrangements about 90% or about 30% of the time, broadly matching IMGT annotations. Some IMGT-functional V segments, including TRBV6-2 and TRBV6-3, could not be distinguished by the 87-base-pair reads and were therefore excluded. The presence/absence analyses assumed that sequencing depth was roughly uniform across donors, and that assumption may not be true. In a later genetic analysis, a missense DCLRE1C variant was associated with V-gene and J-gene trimming of TCR beta chains, and the association was replicated in an independent cohort. In a later analysis, most CMV-associated TCR beta chains were found to appear HLA-restricted, with HLA associations seemingly driven largely by CMV exposure. According to the authors, the approach could potentially be generalized to other disease states and immunological phenotypes. According to a later analysis, parvovirus B19, influenza, CMV and Epstein-Barr virus appeared linked to several top co-occurrence clusters. According to a later analysis, TCR association rates differed among HLA loci, with DRB1 alleles showing the most associated TCRs and HLA-C alleles showing the fewest. Three of the identified cytomegalovirus-associated TCR beta chains were confirmed in vitro to be specific for cytomegalovirus antigens. The sequencing pipeline was judged likely to have produced a cluster of highly shared sequence variants as a technical artifact. Because HLA typing was missing for some donors at each locus, association tests included only the typed subset. The study gave a list of under 200 TCR beta chains associated with cytomegalovirus. Because counts were too low, approximately 15 rarely observed V segments, including chromosome 9 orphons, were excluded from the earlier analysis of 587 of the donors. The cohort was sequenced for TCR beta chains only, and without alpha or paired-chain data the features that could be detected were limited. While some public TCRs were present in many individuals, most TCR sequences turned up only very rarely across donors. The classifier was reported to diagnose cytomegalovirus status with high specificity and sensitivity in both the original cohort and the validation cohort. In a later analysis, HLA-associated TCR beta chains were found to be more clonally expanded and to have lower generation probabilities than equally common non-associated chains.

The protocol used for the library was the immunoSEQ multiplex PCR assay. A mixture of 60 forward primers for TCR Vbeta segments and 13 reverse primers for TCR Jbeta segments was used in the multiplex PCR. A multiplex PCR assay on genomic DNA amplified the CDR3 region of rearranged TCR beta genes. Amplified TCR beta libraries were sequenced as 87-base-pair reads on the Illumina HiSeq System. Per the original workflow: A later analysis counted tens of millions of unique TCR beta chains across the 650 to 700 repertoires, and some 11 million of these chains were shared by at least two donors. Raw reads were error-corrected and collapsed into unique sequences with a nearest-neighbor algorithm that merged closely related sequences to remove PCR and sequencing errors. CDR3 sequences were aligned to IMGT reference sequences to assign V, D and J gene segments. For a sequence to be retained, a match of at least six nucleotides was required to both a V gene segment and a J gene segment. Rearrangements were called productive when the CDR3 lacked stop codons and stayed in frame with V and J; all others were non-productive. CDR3 was defined according to IMGT convention as the region running from the second conserved V-encoded cysteine to the conserved J-encoded phenylalanine. The earlier analysis of approximately 590 of the donors excluded any sequence lacking an unambiguous match to a single V gene segment. An earlier analysis of 587 of the donors classified V segments as functional when productive rearrangements were above 56.7% and as segregating when the standard deviation between donors was above 5%. A statistical classification framework was built to diagnose cytomegalovirus status from the catalog of TCR beta chain sequences. A later analysis assigned V and J genes by comparing TCR nucleotide sequences with IMGT/GENE-DB human TR gene sequences. In a later analysis, CDR3 sequences and most-parsimonious VDJ recombination scenarios were assigned using the TCRdist pipeline. In a later analysis, each TCR beta chain was defined by its CDR3 amino acid sequence together with its V-gene family, and reads without a unique V-gene family were excluded. As a way to deal with suspected cross-contamination and a sequencing artifact, a later analysis dropped 500 to 700 nucleotide sequences that were highly shared and had low generation probability. For each public chain, a later analysis derived a clonal expansion index from normalized ranks of inferred template counts within each repertoire. In a later analysis, generation probabilities were computed using a VDJ recombination model fitted to out-of-frame rearrangements, and the results were checked against IGoR. In a later analysis, hypergeometric tests were used to score TCR-TCR, TCR-HLA and TCR-CMV co-occurrence, with a repertoire-size bias correction applied to TCR pairs. A later analysis estimated false discovery rates by permuting HLA or CMV assignments 20 times. In a later analysis, co-occurring TCRs were grouped with DBSCAN, and TCRdist sequence similarity was added when clustering was performed within HLA-allele-positive subsets. Repertoires with fewer than 30,000 or more than 120,000 public chains were left out of co-occurrence clustering, as were five repertoires with anomalous nucleotide sharing. TCRdb re-hosts the immuneACCESS table, in-frame sequences only. Its copies lack some clones; in the studies checked, an unresolved V gene accounts for under half of them, and the cause for the rest is not known. The D gene and trimming were derived from the DNA, and the V and J assignments and clone size from that table. This sample comprises about 200,000 clones, about four fifths of them detected only once. Of the sample, 0.098% falls within the top ten clones.

Concerning this clone: What antigen it recognizes has not been identified. No base-level quality is on record; no much larger clone is a single base apart.

The cohort was made up of 500 to 800 healthy bone marrow donors. At the time of sampling, every cohort member was nominally healthy, though immune exposures that went unrecorded were likely present. The donor was CMV seronegative and was included in the group of 352 seronegative cohort members. A peripheral blood sample was provided by each donor, and peripheral blood mononuclear cells were used for TCR beta sequencing. Genomic DNA extraction from the blood cell samples was performed with the Qiagen DNeasy Blood Extraction Kit. V is reduced by 4 bases and J by 0 bases, leaving a spacing of 13 bases between them. The CDR3 spans 16 residues, from the cysteine through the phenylalanine. This entry keeps only the CDR3 DNA: 48 bases, framed from base 1. In the germline V gene, CDR1 corresponds to SQVTM and CDR2 to ANQGSEA.

The chain was built from TRBV29-1 and TRBJ2-6; a tentative D call is TRBD2 (5 bases match). The clonotype comes from a boy aged 2 to 9 in good health and CMV-seronegative. What was sequenced was PBMCs. The DNA is as follows: TGCAGCGTTGCATTAACAGCGGACTCTGGGGCCAACGTCCTGACTTTC. It codes for CSVALTADSGANVLTF.